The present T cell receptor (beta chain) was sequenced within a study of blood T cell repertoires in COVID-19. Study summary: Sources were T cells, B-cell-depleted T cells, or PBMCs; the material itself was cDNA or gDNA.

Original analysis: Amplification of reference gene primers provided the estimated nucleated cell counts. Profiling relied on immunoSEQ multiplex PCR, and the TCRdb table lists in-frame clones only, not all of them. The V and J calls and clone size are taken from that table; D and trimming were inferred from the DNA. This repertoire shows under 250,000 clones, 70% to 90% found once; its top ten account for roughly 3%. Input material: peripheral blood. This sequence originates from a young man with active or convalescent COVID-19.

The CDR3 region is CASSLEGRGEYTF. CDR3 in DNA: TGTGCCAGCAGCTTAGAAGGTCGCGGGGAGTACACCTTC. The chain recombines TRBV7-2 with TRBJ1-2; no reliable D call. The CDR3 has 13 amino acids. V was trimmed by 1 base and J by 11 bases, leaving 14 bases between them. Germline CDR1 SGHTA, CDR2 FQGNSA.